This entry lists 6 T cell receptor beta chains sequenced from one sample in a study of T cell responses to AZD1222 COVID-19 vaccine. TCRdb's table, derived via immunoSEQ multiplex PCR, lists solely in-frame clones and lacks some. The sample consists of 95,000 to 150,000 clones, around 90% of them appearing once. This specimen consisted of peripheral blood, obtained 28 days after the second AZD1222 dose. The receptor set was obtained from an adult who received the AZD1222 COVID-19 vaccine.

The CDR3: CASSIVGGLSTDTQYF. In nucleotides, the CDR3 is TGTGCCAGTAGTATAGTGGGGGGTTTGAGCACAGATACGCAGTATTTT. The chain links TRBV19 to TRBJ2-3, with a tentative D call TRBD2 (6 bases). Germline values: CDR1 LNHDA, CDR2 SQIVND (reference sequence). V lost 1 base to trimming and J lost 0 bases, with 11 bases between them. The CDR3 has 16 amino acids.

The chain joins TRBV9 to TRBJ2-3; a possible D gene is TRBD2 (6 bases). Trimming shortened V by 0 bases and J by 8 bases, and 16 bases separated the two germline ends. Germline lookup yields CDR1 SGDLS and CDR2 YYNGEE. This CDR3 has 15 residues. CDR3 bases: TGTGCCAGCAGCGTAGTCCAACCCTGGGAGGCTACGCAGTATTTT. This codes for CASSVVQPWEATQYF. Full variable domain (missing parts from reference TRBV9 and TRBJ2-3): DSGVTQTPKHLITATGQRVTLRCSPRSGDLSVYWYQQSLDQGLQFLIQYYNGEERAKGNILERFSAQQFPDLHSELNLSSLELGDSALYFCASSVVQPWEATQYFGPGTRLTVL.

This rearrangement joins TRBV28 to TRBJ1-4; the D gene is possibly TRBD1 (5 bases). V was clipped by 7 bases and J by 7 bases, with 19 bases between them. Germline CDR1 MDHEN, CDR2 SYDVKM. This CDR3 spans 15 amino acids. DNA for the CDR3: TGTGCCAGCATCAGGTCCGGGGGACTCCTTGAAAAACTGTTTTTT. Its translation: CASIRSGGLLEKLFF. Based on the CDR3 plus reference TRBV28 and TRBJ1-4, the full variable domain is DVKVTQSSRYLVKRTGEKVFLECVQDMDHENMFWYRQDPGLGLRLIYFSYDVKMKEKGDIPEGYSVSREKKERFSLILESASTNQTSMYLCASIRSGGLLEKLFFGSGTQLSVL.

J is TRBJ1-5 and V is TRBV18; D gene ambiguous. V gave up 4 bases and J gave up 7 bases, with 14 bases separating them. CDR3 length: 14 amino acids. Germline CDR1 is KGHSH and CDR2 is LQKENI. CDR3 DNA sequence: TGTGCCAGCTCACTGAGCGGCCAATCCCAGCCCCAGCATTTT. Amino acid sequence: CASSLSGQSQPQHF.

This chain links TRBV18 with TRBJ1-1, with 9 positions matching TRBD1. The CDR3 runs 12 residues. Trimming at V came to 10 bases and at J to 5 bases, leaving 5 bases not matched to a gene. The germline V gene encodes CDR1 KGHSH and CDR2 LQKENI. CDR3 bases: TGTGCCACACAGGGGGCGCGGACTGAAGCTTTCTTT. It yields the protein CATQGARTEAFF.

This chain connects TRBV3-1 (or the pseudogene TRBV3-2) to TRBJ1-5; 9 nucleotides align to TRBD1. V lost 1 base to trimming and J lost 6 bases; unmatched junction nucleotides: 7. The CDR3 is made up of 16 amino acids. Germline CDR1 reads LGHDT; CDR2 reads YNNKEL (reference sequence). CDR3 in amino acids: CASSQGGQGFFQPQHF. The CDR3 DNA reads as TGTGCCAGCAGCCAAGGGGGACAGGGATTTTTTCAGCCCCAGCATTTT.